This TCR beta chain was captured by sequencing in a study of T-cell memory formation after mild COVID-19. Germline V gene sequence: CDR1 SGHTA, CDR2 FQGNSA. V lost 5 bases, J lost 5 bases, and 4 bases stayed unmatched. This CDR3 region has 13 residues. TCRdb used MiXCR to reprocess the 5' RACE reads, holding one entry per CDR3 protein. The sample contains 100,000 to 150,000 distinct CDR3 sequences, 17% of which appear only once. This clonotype has more than one count but fewer than ten. The source material was PBMCs or a T cell subset sorted from them (not recorded which). The J gene is TRBJ1-1, the V gene TRBV7-2; 8 nucleotides agree with TRBD1. This sequence originates from a man younger than 35 who had mild COVID-19 (a few samples of this study predate the infection). Cell type and time point are not known. CDR3 region: CASSPGGRTEAFF. CDR3 nucleotide sequence: TGTGCCAGCAGCCCAGGGGGCCGGACTGAAGCTTTCTTT.